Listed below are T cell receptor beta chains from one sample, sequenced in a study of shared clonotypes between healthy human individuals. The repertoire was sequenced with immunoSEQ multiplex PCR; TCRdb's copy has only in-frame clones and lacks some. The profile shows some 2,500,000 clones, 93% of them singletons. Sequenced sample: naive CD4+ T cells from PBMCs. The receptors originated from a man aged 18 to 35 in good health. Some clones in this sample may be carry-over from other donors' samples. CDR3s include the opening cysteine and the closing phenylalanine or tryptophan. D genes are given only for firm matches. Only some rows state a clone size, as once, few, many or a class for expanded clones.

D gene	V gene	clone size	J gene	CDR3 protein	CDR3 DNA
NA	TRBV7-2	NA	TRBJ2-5	CASSLGRSAKTQYF	TGTGCCAGCAGCTTAGGGCGGAGTGCCAAGACCCAGTACTTC
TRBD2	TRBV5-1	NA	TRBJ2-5	CASSMGVGGETQYF	TGCGCCAGCAGCATGGGAGTCGGGGGGGAGACCCAGTACTTC
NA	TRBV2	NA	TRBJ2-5	CASSELPQITEYF	TGTGCCAGCAGTGAACTACCACAAATTACCGAATACTTC
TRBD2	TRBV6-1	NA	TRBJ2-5	CATATSGTLGETQYF	TGTGCCACCGCGACTAGCGGGACCCTAGGGGAGACCCAGTACTTC
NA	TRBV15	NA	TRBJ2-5	CATSRARLYGETQYF	TGTGCCACCAGCAGAGCGAGACTGTACGGAGAGACCCAGTACTTC
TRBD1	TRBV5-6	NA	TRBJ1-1	CASSIWDRGNTEAFF	TGTGCCAGCAGCATCTGGGACAGGGGGAACACTGAAGCTTTCTTT
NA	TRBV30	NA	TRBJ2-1	CAWSVLTYNEQFF	TGTGCCTGGAGTGTACTCACCTACAATGAGCAGTTCTTC
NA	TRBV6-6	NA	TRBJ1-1	CASSYFRQEEAFF	TGTGCCAGCAGTTACTTTCGACAGGAGGAAGCTTTCTTT
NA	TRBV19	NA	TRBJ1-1	CASKWPGVNTEAFF	TGTGCCAGTAAGTGGCCAGGGGTGAACACTGAAGCTTTCTTT
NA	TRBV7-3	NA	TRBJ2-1	CASSSNNREQFF	TGTGCCAGCAGCTCTAATAACCGTGAGCAGTTCTTC
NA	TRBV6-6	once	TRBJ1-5	CAVGDSNQPQHF	TGTGCCGTCGGGGATAGCAATCAGCCCCAGCATTTT
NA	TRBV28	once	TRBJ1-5	CASSPQGGVRQPQHF	TGTGCCAGCAGTCCACAAGGGGGGGTGAGGCAGCCCCAGCATTTT
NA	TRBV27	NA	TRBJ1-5	CASSSLSTYSNQPQHF	TGTGCCAGCAGTTCCCTCTCCACCTATAGCAATCAGCCCCAGCATTTT
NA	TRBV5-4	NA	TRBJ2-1	CASSRASDEQFF	TGTGCCAGCAGCCGAGCTAGCGATGAGCAGTTCTTC
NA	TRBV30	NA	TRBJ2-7	CALDRGLYEQYF	TGTGCCTTGGATAGGGGGTTATACGAGCAGTACTTC
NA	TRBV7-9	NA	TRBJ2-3	CASSLGSNTADTQYF	TGTGCCAGCAGCTTAGGTTCGAACACCGCGGATACGCAGTATTTT
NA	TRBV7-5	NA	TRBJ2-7	CARSSRTSGSNEQYF	TGTGCCAGAAGCTCCCGGACTAGCGGGAGCAACGAGCAGTACTTC
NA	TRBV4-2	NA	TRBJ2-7	CASSQGGRINFYEQYF	TGTGCCAGCAGCCAAGGGGGACGGATAAATTTCTACGAGCAGTACTTC
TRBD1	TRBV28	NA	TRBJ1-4	CASSQTTGQRVF	TGTGCCAGCAGTCAAACTACGGGACAGAGAGTTTTT
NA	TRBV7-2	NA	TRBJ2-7	CASSLTQIRLAGTGEQYF	TGTGCCAGCAGCTTAACCCAGATTAGGCTGGCGGGAACGGGGGAGCAGTACTTC
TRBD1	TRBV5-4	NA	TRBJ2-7	CASSSTRQGPYEQYF	TGTGCCAGCAGCTCAACGAGACAGGGACCCTACGAGCAGTACTTC
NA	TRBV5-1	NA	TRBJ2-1	CASSLGGVTYNEQFF	TGCGCCAGCAGCTTGGGTGGGGTGACCTACAATGAGCAGTTCTTC
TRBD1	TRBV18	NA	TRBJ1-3	CASSPLVGQVNPSSGNTIYF	TGTGCCAGCTCACCACTTGTGGGACAGGTGAACCCGAGCTCTGGAAACACCATATATTTT
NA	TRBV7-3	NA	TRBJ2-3	CASSLSPRGISDTQYF	TGTGCCAGCAGCTTATCGCCCCGCGGCATCTCAGATACGCAGTATTTT
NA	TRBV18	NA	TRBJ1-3	CASSPIYGIHSGNTIYF	TGTGCCAGCTCACCAATTTACGGCATCCACTCTGGAAACACCATATATTTT
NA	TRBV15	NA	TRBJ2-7	CATSPGHPGPYEQYF	TGTGCCACCAGTCCGGGGCACCCAGGGCCCTACGAGCAGTACTTC
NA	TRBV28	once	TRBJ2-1	CASSLPSGGLNEQFF	TGTGCCAGCAGTCTCCCGTCGGGGGGCCTCAATGAGCAGTTCTTC
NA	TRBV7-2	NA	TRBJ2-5	CASSTGTGGETQYF	TGTGCCAGCAGCACCGGGACTGGCGGAGAGACCCAGTACTTC
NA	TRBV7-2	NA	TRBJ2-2	CASSLTGRTGELFF	TGTGCCAGCAGCTTGACTGGGAGGACCGGGGAGCTGTTTTTT
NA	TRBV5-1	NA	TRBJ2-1	CASSLAPGGSYNEQFF	TGCGCCAGCAGCTTGGCTCCCGGGGGTTCCTACAATGAGCAGTTCTTC
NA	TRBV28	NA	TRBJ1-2	CASSLFRSYGYTF	TGTGCCAGCAGTTTATTTCGCAGCTATGGCTACACCTTC
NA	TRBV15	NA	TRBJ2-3	CATSRVPHDTQYF	TGTGCCACCAGCAGAGTGCCCCATGATACGCAGTATTTT
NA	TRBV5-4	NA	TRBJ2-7	CASSPKGDGEQYF	TGTGCCAGCAGCCCGAAAGGGGATGGGGAGCAGTACTTC
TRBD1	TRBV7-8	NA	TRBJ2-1	CASTTRIQGVSYNEQFF	TGTGCCAGCACAACACGGATTCAGGGGGTCTCCTACAATGAGCAGTTCTTC
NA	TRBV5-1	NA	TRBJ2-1	CASSLALGSDEQFF	TGCGCCAGCAGCTTGGCCCTAGGAAGTGATGAGCAGTTCTTC
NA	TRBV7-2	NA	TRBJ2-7	CASSLALDAGEQYF	TGTGCCAGCAGCTTAGCGCTGGATGCGGGCGAGCAGTACTTC
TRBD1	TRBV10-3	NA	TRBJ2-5	CAISHGDRAGETQYF	TGTGCCATCAGTCACGGCGACAGGGCGGGTGAGACCCAGTACTTC
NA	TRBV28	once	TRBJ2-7	CASSPKGWWPREQYF	TGTGCCAGCAGCCCAAAGGGGTGGTGGCCTCGCGAGCAGTACTTC
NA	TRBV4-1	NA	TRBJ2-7	CASSHDPGLPVGEQYF	TGCGCCAGCAGCCATGATCCGGGACTTCCCGTTGGCGAGCAGTACTTC
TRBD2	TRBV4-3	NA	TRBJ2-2	CASSQDTSAGGRGGELFF	TGCGCCAGCAGCCAAGATACCTCGGCGGGAGGCCGAGGAGGGGAGCTGTTTTTT
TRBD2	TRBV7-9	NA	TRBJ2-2	CASSLVTSGRNTGELFF	TGTGCCAGCAGCTTAGTTACTAGCGGGAGGAATACCGGGGAGCTGTTTTTT
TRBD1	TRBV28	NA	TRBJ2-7	CASNPRGHDRPSYEQYF	TGTGCCAGCAACCCCAGGGGGCACGACAGACCCTCCTACGAGCAGTACTTC
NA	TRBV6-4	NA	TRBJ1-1	CASSNTGKPAEAFF	TGTGCCAGCAGTAACACAGGGAAACCCGCTGAAGCTTTCTTT
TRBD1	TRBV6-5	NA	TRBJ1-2	CASSRTGKANGYTF	TGTGCCAGCAGCCGGACAGGAAAAGCCAATGGCTACACCTTC
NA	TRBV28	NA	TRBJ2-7	CASSYHSLTGRSYEQYF	TGTGCCAGCAGTTACCACTCCCTCACAGGGAGGTCCTACGAGCAGTACTTC
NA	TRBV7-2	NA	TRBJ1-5	CASSLALRDQPQHF	TGTGCCAGCAGCTTAGCGCTAAGGGATCAGCCCCAGCATTTT
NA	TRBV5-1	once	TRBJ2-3	CASSLTGEADTQYF	TGCGCCAGCAGCTTGACAGGGGAGGCAGATACGCAGTATTTT